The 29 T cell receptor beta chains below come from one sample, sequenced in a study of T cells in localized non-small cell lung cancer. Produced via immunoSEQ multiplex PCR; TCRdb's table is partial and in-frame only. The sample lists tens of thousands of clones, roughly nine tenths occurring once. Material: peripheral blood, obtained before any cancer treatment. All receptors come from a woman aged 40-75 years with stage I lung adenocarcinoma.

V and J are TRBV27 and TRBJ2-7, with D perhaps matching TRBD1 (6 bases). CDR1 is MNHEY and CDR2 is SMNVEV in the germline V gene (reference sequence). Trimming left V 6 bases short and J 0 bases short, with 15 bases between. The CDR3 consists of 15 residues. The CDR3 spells CASSPTPRGSYEQYF. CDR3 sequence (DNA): TGTGCCAGCAGCCCAACACCCAGGGGCTCCTACGAGCAGTACTTC.

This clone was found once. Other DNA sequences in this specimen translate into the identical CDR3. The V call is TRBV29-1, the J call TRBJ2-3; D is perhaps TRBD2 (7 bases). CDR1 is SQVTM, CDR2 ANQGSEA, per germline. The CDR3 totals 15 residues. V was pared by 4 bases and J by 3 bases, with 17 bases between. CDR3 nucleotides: TGCAGCGTTGGTGGGGGCGGGGGAAGGACAGATACGCAGTATTTT. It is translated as CSVGGGGGRTDTQYF.

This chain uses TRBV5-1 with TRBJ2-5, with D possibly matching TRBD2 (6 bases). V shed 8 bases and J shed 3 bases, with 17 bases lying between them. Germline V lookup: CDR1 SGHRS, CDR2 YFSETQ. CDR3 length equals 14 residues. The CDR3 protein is CASGRSANKETQYF. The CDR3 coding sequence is TGCGCCAGTGGGAGGAGTGCAAACAAAGAGACCCAGTACTTC.

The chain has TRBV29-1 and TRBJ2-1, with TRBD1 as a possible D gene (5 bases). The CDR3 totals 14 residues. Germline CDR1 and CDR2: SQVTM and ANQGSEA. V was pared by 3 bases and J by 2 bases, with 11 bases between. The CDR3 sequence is CSVDYSRAYNEQFF. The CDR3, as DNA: TGCAGCGTTGATTATTCCAGGGCCTACAATGAGCAGTTCTTC.

The CDR3 region is CASSPSGVSYNEQFF. The CDR3 nucleotides are TGTGCCAGCAGCCCTAGCGGGGTGTCCTACAATGAGCAGTTCTTC. This chain links TRBV7-3 with TRBJ2-1; 9 bases agree with TRBD2. Germline V gene sequence: CDR1 SGHTA, CDR2 FQGTGA. This CDR3 is 15 amino acids long. With V trimmed by 5 bases and J by 1 base, 3 bases remained unmatched. The whole variable domain, filled in from reference TRBV7-3 and TRBJ2-1, reads GAGVSQTPSNKVTEKGKYVELRCDPISGHTALYWYRQSLGQGPEFLIYFQGTGAADDSGLPNDRFFAVRPEGSVSTLKIQRTERGDSAVYLCASSPSGVSYNEQFFGPGTRLTVL.

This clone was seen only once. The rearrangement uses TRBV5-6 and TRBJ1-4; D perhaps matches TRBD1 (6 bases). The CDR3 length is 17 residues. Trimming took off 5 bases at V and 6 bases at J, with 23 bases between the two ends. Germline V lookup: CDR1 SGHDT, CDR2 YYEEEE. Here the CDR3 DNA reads TGTGCCAGCAGTACCCATAGAAACAGGGCGGAGGATGAAAAACTGTTTTTT. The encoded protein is CASSTHRNRAEDEKLFF.

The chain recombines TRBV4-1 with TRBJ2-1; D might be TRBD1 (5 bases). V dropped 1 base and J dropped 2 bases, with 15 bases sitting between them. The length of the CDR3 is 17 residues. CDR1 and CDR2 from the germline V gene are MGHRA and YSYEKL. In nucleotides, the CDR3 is TGCGCCAGCAGCCAAGTAGTAAGCAGGGTTCCCTACAATGAGCAGTTCTTC. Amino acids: CASSQVVSRVPYNEQFF.

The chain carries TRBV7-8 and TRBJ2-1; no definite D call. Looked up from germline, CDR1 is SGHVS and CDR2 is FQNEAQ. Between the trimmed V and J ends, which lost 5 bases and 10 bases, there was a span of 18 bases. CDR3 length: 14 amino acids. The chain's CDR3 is CASSPSQVYGEQFF. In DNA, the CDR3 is TGTGCCAGCAGCCCCTCCCAGGTTTATGGAGAGCAGTTCTTC.

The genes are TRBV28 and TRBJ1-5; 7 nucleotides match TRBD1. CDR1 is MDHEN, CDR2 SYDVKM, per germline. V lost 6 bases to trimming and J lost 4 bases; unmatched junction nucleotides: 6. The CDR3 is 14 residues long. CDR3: CASSRDRNNQPQHF. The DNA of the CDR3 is TGTGCCAGCAGCCGGGACAGAAATAATCAGCCCCAGCATTTT. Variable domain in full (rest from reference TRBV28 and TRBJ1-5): DVKVTQSSRYLVKRTGEKVFLECVQDMDHENMFWYRQDPGLGLRLIYFSYDVKMKEKGDIPEGYSVSREKKERFSLILESASTNQTSMYLCASSRDRNNQPQHFGDGTRLSIL.

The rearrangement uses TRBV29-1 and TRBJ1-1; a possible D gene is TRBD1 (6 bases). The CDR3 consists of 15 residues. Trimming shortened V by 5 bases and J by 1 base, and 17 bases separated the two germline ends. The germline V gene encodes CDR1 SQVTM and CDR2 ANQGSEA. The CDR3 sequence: CSVPGQEAWNTEAFF. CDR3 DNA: TGCAGCGTTCCGGGACAAGAAGCCTGGAACACTGAAGCTTTCTTT.

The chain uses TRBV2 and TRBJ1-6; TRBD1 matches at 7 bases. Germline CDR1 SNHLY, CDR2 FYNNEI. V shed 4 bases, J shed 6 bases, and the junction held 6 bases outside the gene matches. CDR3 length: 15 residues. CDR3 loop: CASSAPDRVNSPLHF. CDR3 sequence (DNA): TGTGCCAGCAGTGCCCCCGACAGGGTTAATTCACCCCTCCACTTT.

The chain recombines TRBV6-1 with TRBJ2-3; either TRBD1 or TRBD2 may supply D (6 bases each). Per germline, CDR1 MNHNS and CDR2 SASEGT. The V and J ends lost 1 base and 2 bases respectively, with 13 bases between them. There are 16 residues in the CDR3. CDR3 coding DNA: TGTGCCAGCAGTGAAGGATCGGGGGCCCTCACAGATACGCAGTATTTT. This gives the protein CASSEGSGALTDTQYF.

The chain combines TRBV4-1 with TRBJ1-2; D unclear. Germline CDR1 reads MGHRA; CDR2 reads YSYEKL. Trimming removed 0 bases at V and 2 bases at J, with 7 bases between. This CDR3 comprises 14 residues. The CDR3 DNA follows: TGCGCCAGCAGCCAAGATACGGCGAACTATGGCTACACCTTC. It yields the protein CASSQDTANYGYTF.

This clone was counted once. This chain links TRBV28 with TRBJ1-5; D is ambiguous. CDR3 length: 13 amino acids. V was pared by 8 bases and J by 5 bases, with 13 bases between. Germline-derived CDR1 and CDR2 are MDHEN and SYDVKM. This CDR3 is CASLITPDQPQHF. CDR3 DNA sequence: TGTGCCAGCTTAATCACGCCCGATCAGCCCCAGCATTTT.

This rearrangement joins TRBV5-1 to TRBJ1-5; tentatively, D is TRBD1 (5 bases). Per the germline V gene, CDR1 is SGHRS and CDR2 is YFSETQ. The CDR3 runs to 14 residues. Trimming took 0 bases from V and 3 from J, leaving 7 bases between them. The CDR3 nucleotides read TGCGCCAGCAGCTTGGGGGGCTTCAATCAGCCCCAGCATTTT. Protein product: CASSLGGFNQPQHF.

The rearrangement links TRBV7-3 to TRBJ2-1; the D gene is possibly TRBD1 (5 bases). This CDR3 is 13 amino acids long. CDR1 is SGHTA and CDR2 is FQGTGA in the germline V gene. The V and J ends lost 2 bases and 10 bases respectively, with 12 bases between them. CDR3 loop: CASSLQGVGEQFF. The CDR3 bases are TGTGCCAGCAGCTTACAGGGTGTCGGGGAGCAGTTCTTC.

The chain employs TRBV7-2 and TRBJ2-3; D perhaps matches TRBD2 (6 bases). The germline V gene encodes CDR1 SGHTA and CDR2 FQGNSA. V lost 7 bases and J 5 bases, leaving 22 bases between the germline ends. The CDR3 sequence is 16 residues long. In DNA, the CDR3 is TGTGCCAGCACCTCAACATTGGGGGGTTTTGTAGATACGCAGTATTTT. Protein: CASTSTLGGFVDTQYF.

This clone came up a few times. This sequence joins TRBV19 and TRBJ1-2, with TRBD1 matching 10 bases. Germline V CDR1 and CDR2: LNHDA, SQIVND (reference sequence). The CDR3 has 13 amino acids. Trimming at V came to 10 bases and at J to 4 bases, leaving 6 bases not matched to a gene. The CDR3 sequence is CATSTGGGYGYTF. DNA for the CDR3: TGTGCCACCTCGACAGGGGGCGGCTATGGCTACACCTTC.

In DNA form, the CDR3 reads TGTGCCAGCAGCTTAGCCCCGACAGGGTCAGCAGGGAATGAGCAGTTCTTC. As protein: CASSLAPTGSAGNEQFF. V gene TRBV11-3 combines with J gene TRBJ2-1; 7 bases match TRBD1. CDR3 size: 17 residues. Trimming took 1 base from V and 7 from J; bases not matched to a gene: 13. Germline V gene sequence: CDR1 SGHNT, CDR2 YENEEA.

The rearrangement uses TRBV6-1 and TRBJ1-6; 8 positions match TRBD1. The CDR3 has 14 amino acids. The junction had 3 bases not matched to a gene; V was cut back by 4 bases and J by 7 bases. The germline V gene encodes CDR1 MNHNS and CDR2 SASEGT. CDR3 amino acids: CASSGTGSNSPLHF. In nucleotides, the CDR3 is TGTGCCAGCAGTGGGACAGGGAGCAATTCACCCCTCCACTTT.

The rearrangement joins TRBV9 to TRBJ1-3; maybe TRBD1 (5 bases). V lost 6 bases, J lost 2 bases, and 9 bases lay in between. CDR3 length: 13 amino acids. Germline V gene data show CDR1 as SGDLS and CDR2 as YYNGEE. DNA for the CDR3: TGTGCCAGCACCACAGGTCCTGGAAACACCATATATTTT. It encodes CASTTGPGNTIYF.

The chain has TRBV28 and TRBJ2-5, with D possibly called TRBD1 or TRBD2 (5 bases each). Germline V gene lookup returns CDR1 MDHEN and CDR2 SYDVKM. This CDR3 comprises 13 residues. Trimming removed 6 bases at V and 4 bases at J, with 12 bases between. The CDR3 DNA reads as TGTGCCAGCAGAACCTCTGGGGGAGAGACCCAGTACTTC. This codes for CASRTSGGETQYF.

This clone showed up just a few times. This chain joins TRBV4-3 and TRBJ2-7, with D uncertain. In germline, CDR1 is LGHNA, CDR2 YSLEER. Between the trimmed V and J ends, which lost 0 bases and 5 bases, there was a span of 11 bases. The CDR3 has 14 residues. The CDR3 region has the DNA TGCGCCAGCAGCCAAGATCGAGGAGTAGACGAGCAGTACTTC. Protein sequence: CASSQDRGVDEQYF.

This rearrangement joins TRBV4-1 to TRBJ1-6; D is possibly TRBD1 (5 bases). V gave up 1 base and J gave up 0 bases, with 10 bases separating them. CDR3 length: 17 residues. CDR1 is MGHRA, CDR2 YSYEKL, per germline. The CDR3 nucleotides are TGCGCCAGCAGCCAAGTGGGACCCAGCTCCTATAATTCACCCCTCCACTTT. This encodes CASSQVGPSSYNSPLHF.

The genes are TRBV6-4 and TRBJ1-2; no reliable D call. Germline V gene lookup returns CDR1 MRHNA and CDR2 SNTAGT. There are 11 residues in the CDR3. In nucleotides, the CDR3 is TGTGCTCAGCAGGTGGGTTATGGCTACACCTTC. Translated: CAQQVGYGYTF.

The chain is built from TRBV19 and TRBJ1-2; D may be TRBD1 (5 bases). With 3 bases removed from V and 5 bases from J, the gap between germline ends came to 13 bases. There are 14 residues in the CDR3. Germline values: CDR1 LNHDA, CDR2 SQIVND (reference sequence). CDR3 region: CASSIQGLGYGYTF. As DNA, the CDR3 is TGTGCCAGTAGTATCCAGGGACTAGGGTATGGCTACACCTTC.

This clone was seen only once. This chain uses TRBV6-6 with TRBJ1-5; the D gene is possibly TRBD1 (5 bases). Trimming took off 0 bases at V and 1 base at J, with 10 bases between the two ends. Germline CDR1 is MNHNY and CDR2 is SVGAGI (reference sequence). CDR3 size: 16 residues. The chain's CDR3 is CASSYSTGTSNQPQHF. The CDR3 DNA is TGTGCCAGCAGTTACTCGACGGGGACGAGCAATCAGCCCCAGCATTTT.

CDR3 protein: CASSDDVRVNTEAFF. The DNA of the CDR3 is TGTGCCAGCTCTGACGATGTCCGGGTGAACACTGAAGCTTTCTTT. J is TRBJ1-1 and V is TRBV18, with D hard to call. Between the trimmed V and J ends, which lost 6 bases and 0 bases, there was a span of 14 bases. The CDR3 extends over 15 amino acids. The V gene's germline CDR1 is KGHSH and CDR2 LQKENI.

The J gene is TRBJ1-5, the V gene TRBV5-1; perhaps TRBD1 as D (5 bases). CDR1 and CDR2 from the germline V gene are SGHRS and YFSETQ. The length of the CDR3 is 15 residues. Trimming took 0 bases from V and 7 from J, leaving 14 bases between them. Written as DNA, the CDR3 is TGCGCCAGCAGCTTGGATGTCGGGGGTGGGCAGCCCCAGCATTTT. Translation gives CASSLDVGGGQPQHF.